The 32 T cell receptor beta chains below all came from one sample that was sequenced in a study of shared clonotypes between healthy human individuals. Generated by immunoSEQ multiplex PCR, the TCRdb table keeps only in-frame clones and is missing some. The repertoire holds roughly 2.6 million clones, with about 92% as singletons. Sequenced sample: naive CD4+ T cells sorted from blood. As to subset: CD45RA+ positively selected. These receptors were taken from a man aged 18 to 35 in good health.

V gene TRBV18 combines with J gene TRBJ1-2; TRBD1 agrees at 8 bases. V shed 0 bases and J 5 bases; nucleotides not matched to a gene: 11. The CDR3 totals 17 residues. Germline CDR1 KGHSH, CDR2 LQKENI. This CDR3 is CASSPPTGEATAYGYTF. The CDR3 nucleotides are TGTGCCAGCTCACCACCGACAGGGGAGGCTACCGCTTATGGCTACACCTTC.

The gene calls are TRBV2 and TRBJ2-7; weak D call: TRBD1 (5 bases). The V gene's germline CDR1 is SNHLY and CDR2 FYNNEI. CDR3 length: 14 residues. The V and J ends lost 3 bases and 9 bases respectively, with 18 bases between them. CDR3 sequence: CASSDAGLLSVQYF. DNA for the CDR3: TGTGCCAGCAGTGATGCAGGGTTACTATCAGTGCAGTACTTC.

The V and J genes are TRBV6-5 and TRBJ1-2; no clear D. Trimming stripped 5 bases from V and 8 bases from J, with 12 bases between. The CDR3 is made up of 12 amino acids. Germline V CDR1 and CDR2: MNHEY, SVGAGI. Here the CDR3 reads CASSGPDGGYTF. The CDR3 DNA reads as TGTGCCAGCAGTGGCCCAGACGGCGGCTACACCTTC.

The chain joins TRBV4-3 to TRBJ2-7; perhaps TRBD1 as D (6 bases). This CDR3 is 15 amino acids long. The germline gives CDR1 LGHNA, CDR2 YSLEER. Trimming took 2 bases from V and 4 from J, leaving 15 bases between them. CDR3 region: CASSQPPRGHYEQYF. CDR3 nucleotides: TGCGCCAGCAGCCAACCCCCCAGGGGTCATTACGAGCAGTACTTC.

This clone was seen a few times. The chain recombines TRBV19 with TRBJ2-2; TRBD2 aligns across 8 bases. The CDR3 length is 15 residues. The J segment lost 2 bases and the V segment lost 3 bases, leaving 2 bases of the junction unmatched. Germline CDR1 LNHDA, CDR2 SQIVND (reference sequence). Here the CDR3 reads CASSITSGNTGELFF. Here the CDR3 DNA reads TGTGCCAGTAGTATTACTAGCGGTAACACCGGGGAGCTGTTTTTT.

On this clone: Within the sample, other DNA sequences also encode this same CDR3. The chain uses TRBV7-2 and TRBJ2-2; 7 bases fit TRBD2. Looked up from germline, CDR1 is SGHTA and CDR2 is FQGNSA. Trimming at V came to 5 bases and at J to 1 base, leaving 4 bases not matched to a gene. This CDR3 region has 15 residues. The CDR3 DNA reads TGTGCCAGCAGCCTCGGCGGGGGGAACACCGGGGAGCTGTTTTTT. This translates into CASSLGGGNTGELFF.

CDR3 in amino acids: CASSQDPPAGGDLAKNIQYF. The CDR3 coding sequence is TGCGCCAGCAGCCAAGATCCCCCAGCGGGAGGGGACCTAGCCAAAAACATTCAGTACTTC. The genes are TRBV4-3 and TRBJ2-4; the match to TRBD2 covers 10 bases. Germline-derived CDR1 and CDR2 are LGHNA and YSLEER. The CDR3 has 20 residues. Trimming at V came to 0 bases and at J to 0 bases, leaving 11 bases not matched to a gene.

This chain uses TRBV19 with TRBJ2-7, with 10 bases identical to TRBD1. This CDR3 is built from 19 residues. Germline lookup yields CDR1 LNHDA and CDR2 SQIVND (reference sequence). V trimming: 5 bases; J trimming: 3 bases; junction bases outside the gene matches: 19. The CDR3: CASSVPGQGTGGRIYEQYF. CDR3 in DNA: TGTGCCAGTAGTGTTCCGGGACAGGGGACGGGGGGAAGAATCTACGAGCAGTACTTC.

This clone was found a few times. The chain carries TRBV2 and TRBJ1-1, with D uncertain. The CDR3 is made up of 10 amino acids. V shed 10 bases and J shed 7 bases, with 10 bases lying between them. Germline CDR1 and CDR2: SNHLY and FYNNEI. CDR3 residues: CATTGIEAFF. The CDR3 DNA is TGTGCCACCACGGGAATTGAAGCTTTCTTT.

The V call is TRBV2, the J call TRBJ2-3, with 10 bases matching TRBD1. The CDR3 runs 13 residues. The V segment lost 8 bases and the J segment 8 bases; nucleotides outside the gene matches: 7. From germline, CDR1 is SNHLY and CDR2 FYNNEI. CDR3 region: CASPGQGRGTQYF. CDR3 bases: TGTGCCAGCCCGGGACAGGGGAGGGGTACGCAGTATTTT. Full variable domain (remainder filled in from reference TRBV2 and TRBJ2-3): EPEVTQTPSHQVTQMGQEVILRCVPISNHLYFYWYRQILGQKVEFLVSFYNNEISEKSEIFDDQFSVERPDGSNFTLKIRSTKLEDSAMYFCASPGQGRGTQYFGPGTRLTVL.

CDR3 in amino acids: CASSYVGFYGYTF. In DNA form, the CDR3 reads TGTGCCAGCAGTTACGTCGGGTTCTATGGCTACACCTTC. This chain connects TRBV6-5 to TRBJ1-2; D unresolved. Germline V gives CDR1 MNHEY, CDR2 SVGAGI. V gave up 2 bases and J gave up 4 bases, with 8 bases separating them. This CDR3 is built from 13 residues.

Details on this clone: This CDR3 is also generated by other DNA sequences in the sample. The chain links TRBV6-5 to TRBJ2-7; 12 bases match TRBD1. Germline CDR1 and CDR2: MNHEY and SVGAGI. CDR3 size: 15 residues. The ends lost 2 bases at V and 3 bases at J; junction bases unmatched: 2. CDR3 amino acids: CASSYRDRGHYEQYF. As DNA, the CDR3 is TGTGCCAGCAGTTACAGGGACAGGGGGCACTACGAGCAGTACTTC.

The V call is TRBV25-1, the J call TRBJ1-1; D is unclear. Trimming removed 2 bases from V and 5 bases from J, with 9 bases in between. The germline V gene encodes CDR1 MGHDK and CDR2 SYGVNS. CDR3 length: 13 amino acids. The CDR3 DNA follows: TGTGCCAGCAGTGAAGCTGGGGAGACTGAAGCTTTCTTT. Translation gives CASSEAGETEAFF. Complete variable domain (other parts from reference TRBV25-1 and TRBJ1-1): EADIYQTPRYLVIGTGKKITLECSQTMGHDKMYWYQQDPGMELHLIHYSYGVNSTEKGDLSSESTVSRIRTEHFPLTLESARPSHTSQYLCASSEAGETEAFFGQGTRLTVV.

The CDR3 loop is CASTGTSGLAETQYF. CDR3 sequence (DNA): TGTGCCAGCACCGGGACTAGCGGTCTAGCAGAGACCCAGTACTTC. V usage is TRBV9 and J usage is TRBJ2-5; 11 nucleotides match TRBD2. V trimming: 6 bases; J trimming: 4 bases; junction bases outside the gene matches: 8. This CDR3 contains 15 residues. In germline, CDR1 is SGDLS, CDR2 YYNGEE. The whole variable domain, remainder taken from reference TRBV9 and TRBJ2-5, is DSGVTQTPKHLITATGQRVTLRCSPRSGDLSVYWYQQSLDQGLQFLIQYYNGEERAKGNILERFSAQQFPDLHSELNLSSLELGDSALYFCASTGTSGLAETQYFGPGTRLLVL.

The V call is TRBV7-9, the J call TRBJ1-2, with D hard to call. There are 13 residues in the CDR3. Germline CDR1 and CDR2: SEHNR and FQNEAQ (reference sequence). V lost 1 base to trimming and J lost 8 bases, with 11 bases between them. The CDR3 region is CASSLDGDWGYTF. The CDR3 DNA follows: TGTGCCAGCAGCTTAGATGGGGATTGGGGCTACACCTTC.

This chain links TRBV9 with TRBJ2-1; tentative D call: TRBD2 (6 bases). CDR1 is SGDLS and CDR2 is YYNGEE in the germline V gene. Trimming took off 4 bases at V and 6 bases at J, with 11 bases between the two ends. There are 13 residues in the CDR3. In DNA form, the CDR3 reads TGTGCCAGCAGCCCTGGGACTTCCAATGAGCAGTTCTTC. Its protein is CASSPGTSNEQFF.

About this clone itself: One end of the junction is discordant with germline, which a read error may explain. The chain joins TRBV5-6 to TRBJ2-5; D perhaps matches TRBD2 (6 bases). Germline V gives CDR1 SGHDT, CDR2 YYEEEE. This CDR3 is built from 14 residues. The CDR3 region is CASSSGLPQGTQYF. The CDR3 region has the DNA TGTGCCAGCAGCTCGGGACTCCCCCAAGGGACCCAGTACTTC.

The chain couples TRBV27 to TRBJ2-3, with a tentative D call TRBD2 (6 bases). The CDR3 has 14 amino acids. Germline CDR1 reads MNHEY; CDR2 reads SMNVEV (reference sequence). Trimming removed 5 bases from V and 0 bases from J, with 9 bases in between. CDR3 region: CASSRLDSTDTQYF. The CDR3 bases are TGTGCCAGCAGTCGACTAGACAGCACAGATACGCAGTATTTT.

To note about this clone: Other nucleotide sequences in the sample specify the same CDR3. CDR3: CAIGTGGSEKLFF. Written as DNA, the CDR3 is TGTGCCATAGGGACAGGGGGCAGTGAAAAACTGTTTTTT. This sequence joins TRBV10-3 and TRBJ1-4; 12 bases are a match to TRBD1. Trimming took 9 bases from V and 7 from J; bases not matched to a gene: 3. The CDR3 contains 13 residues. The germline V gene has CDR1 ENHRY and CDR2 SYGVKD.

V usage is TRBV9 and J usage is TRBJ1-5; D is ambiguous. V gave up 6 bases and J gave up 9 bases, with 7 bases separating them. Germline values: CDR1 SGDLS, CDR2 YYNGEE. This CDR3 comprises 10 residues. The CDR3 here is CASTTGPQHF. The CDR3 nucleotides are TGTGCCAGCACCACTGGGCCCCAGCATTTT.

In DNA, the CDR3 is TGTGCTAGTGGTCCCCGCAGGGAAAAACTGTTTTTT. Translated, it gives CASGPRREKLFF. The chain recombines TRBV12-5 with TRBJ1-4; no reliable D call. CDR1 and CDR2 (germline): LGHNT, FRNRAP. This CDR3 region has 12 residues. Trimming took 5 bases from V and 8 from J, leaving 9 bases between them. The whole variable domain, filled in from reference TRBV12-5 and TRBJ1-4, reads DARVTQTPRHKVTEMGQEVTMRCQPILGHNTVFWYRQTMMQGLELLAYFRNRAPLDDSGMPKDRFSAEMPDATLATLKIQPSEPRDSAVYFCASGPRREKLFFGSGTQLSVL.

The V gene is TRBV9, the J gene TRBJ2-7, with 7 positions matching TRBD2. V trimming: 0 bases; J trimming: 3 bases; junction bases outside the gene matches: 6. The length of the CDR3 is 15 residues. CDR1 and CDR2 (germline): SGDLS, YYNGEE. This chain's CDR3 is CASSVGAGEVYEQYF. Written as DNA, the CDR3 is TGTGCCAGCAGCGTAGGCGCGGGAGAGGTCTACGAGCAGTACTTC.

The chain links TRBV2 to TRBJ2-3, with D unresolved. Trimming stripped 8 bases from V and 4 bases from J, with 10 bases between. The CDR3 extends over 12 amino acids. CDR1 is SNHLY, CDR2 FYNNEI, per germline. CDR3 sequence: CASAASPDTQYF. The CDR3 region has the DNA TGTGCCAGCGCGGCCTCCCCAGATACGCAGTATTTT.

The sample holds one count of this clone. The V gene is TRBV6-5, the J gene TRBJ2-7, with TRBD2 identical over 11 bases. The V and J ends lost 7 bases and 5 bases, in that order; junction bases with no gene match: 7. The CDR3 covers 14 residues. The germline V gene has CDR1 MNHEY and CDR2 SVGAGI. Here the CDR3 DNA reads TGTGCCAGCACTCGACTAGCGGGAATCAACGAGCAGTACTTC. This translates into CASTRLAGINEQYF.

This rearrangement joins TRBV6-6 to TRBJ1-6; D not certain. CDR1 and CDR2 from the germline V gene are MNHNY and SVGAGI (reference sequence). V lost 7 bases and J 8 bases, leaving 6 bases between the germline ends. The CDR3 extends over 11 amino acids. The CDR3 DNA follows: TGTGCCAGCATGGCAGATTCACCCCTCCACTTT. As protein: CASMADSPLHF.

The V gene is TRBV11-2, the J gene TRBJ2-7; 8 nucleotides align to TRBD2. Germline lookup yields CDR1 SGHAT and CDR2 FQNNGV. The V segment lost 0 bases and the J segment 5 bases; nucleotides outside the gene matches: 3. CDR3 size: 14 residues. CDR3 in DNA: TGTGCCAGCAGCTTAGACCTCGGGAGGGACGAGCAGTACTTC. It codes for CASSLDLGRDEQYF.

The chain links TRBV5-4 to TRBJ2-1, with 7 nucleotides matching TRBD1. This CDR3 comprises 13 residues. Germline CDR1 SGHNT, CDR2 YYREEE (reference sequence). V dropped 4 bases and J dropped 8; count of bases not matched to a gene: 6. The CDR3 DNA reads TGTGCCAGCAGCGTCCTACAGGGGCATGAGCAGTTCTTC. Amino acids: CASSVLQGHEQFF. The full variable domain, rest sourced from reference TRBV5-4 and TRBJ2-1, is ETGVTQSPTHLIKTRGQQVTLRCSSQSGHNTVSWYQQALGQGPQFIFQYYREEENGRGNFPPRFSGLQFPNYSSELNVNALELDDSALYLCASSVLQGHEQFFGPGTRLTVL.

The table lists this clone with a few counts. Other DNA sequences within the sample encode an identical CDR3. CDR3 amino acids: CASSLGGRETQYF. The CDR3 region has the DNA TGTGCCAGCAGCTTAGGGGGGAGGGAGACCCAGTACTTC. The chain combines TRBV7-2 with TRBJ2-5, with a weak D call TRBD2 (6 bases). V dropped 1 base and J dropped 5 bases, with 8 bases sitting between them. The germline V gene has CDR1 SGHTA and CDR2 FQGNSA. There are 13 residues in the CDR3.

The rearrangement joins TRBV19 to TRBJ1-5, with D hard to call. Germline CDR1 and CDR2: LNHDA and SQIVND (reference sequence). This CDR3 region has 12 residues. V lost 5 bases, J lost 1 base, and 3 bases lay in between. As DNA, the CDR3 is TGTGCCAGTAGTCAAAGCAATCAGCCCCAGCATTTT. This translates into CASSQSNQPQHF. The full variable domain, rest sourced from reference TRBV19 and TRBJ1-5, is DGGITQSPKYLFRKEGQNVTLSCEQNLNHDAMYWYRQDPGQGLRLIYYSQIVNDFQKGDIAEGYSVSREKKESFPLTVTSAQKNPTAFYLCASSQSNQPQHFGDGTRLSIL.

This sequence joins TRBV19 and TRBJ1-4, with no clear D. Trimming cost V 2 bases and J 6 bases, with 10 bases left between them. Germline values: CDR1 LNHDA, CDR2 SQIVND (reference sequence). CDR3 length: 14 residues. The CDR3 DNA reads as TGTGCCAGTAGTATATCGTGGAGTGATGAAAAACTGTTTTTT. This translates into CASSISWSDEKLFF.

This clone was picked up one time. The sample contains more than one DNA sequence encoding this CDR3. This chain uses TRBV30 with TRBJ2-2; D possibly uses TRBD1 or TRBD2 (5 bases each). This CDR3 region has 13 residues. V shed 0 bases and J shed 6 bases, with 8 bases lying between them. CDR1 and CDR2 from the germline V gene are GTSNPN and SVGIG (reference sequence). CDR3 sequence (DNA): TGTGCCTGGAGTGTATGGGGGTCCGGGGAGCTGTTTTTT. This translates into CAWSVWGSGELFF.

This rearrangement joins TRBV9 to TRBJ1-1; 8 bases agree with TRBD1. The CDR3 length is 16 residues. Germline CDR1 and CDR2: SGDLS and YYNGEE. Trimming cost V 3 bases and J 1 base; bases outside gene matches: 8. CDR3 region: CASSAGQGIRNTEAFF. The CDR3 DNA is TGTGCCAGCAGCGCTGGACAGGGCATACGGAACACTGAAGCTTTCTTT. Full variable domain (remainder filled in from reference TRBV9 and TRBJ1-1): DSGVTQTPKHLITATGQRVTLRCSPRSGDLSVYWYQQSLDQGLQFLIQYYNGEERAKGNILERFSAQQFPDLHSELNLSSLELGDSALYFCASSAGQGIRNTEAFFGQGTRLTVV.